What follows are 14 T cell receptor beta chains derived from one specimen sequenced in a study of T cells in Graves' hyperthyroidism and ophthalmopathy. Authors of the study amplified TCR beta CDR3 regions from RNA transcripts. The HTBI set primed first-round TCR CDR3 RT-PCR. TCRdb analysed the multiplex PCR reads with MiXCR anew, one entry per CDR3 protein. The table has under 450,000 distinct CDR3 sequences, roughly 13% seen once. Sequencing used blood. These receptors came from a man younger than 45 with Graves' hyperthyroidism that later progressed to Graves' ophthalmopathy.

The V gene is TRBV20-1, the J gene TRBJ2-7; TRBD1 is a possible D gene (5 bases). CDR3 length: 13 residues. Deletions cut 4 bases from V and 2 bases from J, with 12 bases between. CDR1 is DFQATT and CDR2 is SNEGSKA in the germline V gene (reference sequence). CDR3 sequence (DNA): TGCAGTGCTATAGGCAGGGCCACCTACGAGCAGTACTTC. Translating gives CSAIGRATYEQYF.

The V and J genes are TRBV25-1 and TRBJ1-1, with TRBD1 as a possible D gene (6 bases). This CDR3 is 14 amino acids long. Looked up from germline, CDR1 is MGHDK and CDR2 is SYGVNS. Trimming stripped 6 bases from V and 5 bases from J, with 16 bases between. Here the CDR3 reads CASRSTGKDTEAFF. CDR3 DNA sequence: TGTGCCAGCAGGAGTACAGGGAAAGATACTGAAGCTTTCTTT.

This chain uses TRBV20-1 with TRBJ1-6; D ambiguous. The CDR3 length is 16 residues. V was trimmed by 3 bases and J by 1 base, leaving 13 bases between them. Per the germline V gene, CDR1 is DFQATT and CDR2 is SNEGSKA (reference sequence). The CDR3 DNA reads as TGCAGTGCTAGGGGGATAGACATATCCTATAATTCACCCCTCCACTTT. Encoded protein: CSARGIDISYNSPLHF.

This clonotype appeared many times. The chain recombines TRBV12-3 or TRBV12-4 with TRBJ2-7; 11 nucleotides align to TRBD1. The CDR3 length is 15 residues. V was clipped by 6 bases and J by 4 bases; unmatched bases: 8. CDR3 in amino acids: CASSSSGTGGYEQYF. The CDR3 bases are TGTGCCAGCAGCTCTAGTGGGACAGGGGGTTACGAGCAGTACTTC.

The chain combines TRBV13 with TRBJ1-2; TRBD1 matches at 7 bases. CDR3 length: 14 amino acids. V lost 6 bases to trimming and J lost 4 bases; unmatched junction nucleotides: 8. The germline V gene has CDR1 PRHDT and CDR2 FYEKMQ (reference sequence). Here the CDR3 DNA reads TGTGCCAGCAGGCGTTCCGGGACAGCCTATGGCTACACCTTC. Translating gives CASRRSGTAYGYTF.

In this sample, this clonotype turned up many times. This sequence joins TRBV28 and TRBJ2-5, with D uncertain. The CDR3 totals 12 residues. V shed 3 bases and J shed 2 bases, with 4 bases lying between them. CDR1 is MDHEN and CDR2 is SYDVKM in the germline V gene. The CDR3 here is CASSFDQETQYF. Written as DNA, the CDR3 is TGTGCCAGCAGTTTCGATCAAGAGACCCAGTACTTC.

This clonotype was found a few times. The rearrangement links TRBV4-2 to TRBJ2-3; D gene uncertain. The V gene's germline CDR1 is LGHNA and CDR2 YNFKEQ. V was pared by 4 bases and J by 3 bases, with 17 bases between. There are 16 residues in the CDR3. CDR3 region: CASSPNWWADTDTQYF. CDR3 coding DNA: TGTGCCAGCAGCCCCAATTGGTGGGCTGATACAGATACGCAGTATTTT.

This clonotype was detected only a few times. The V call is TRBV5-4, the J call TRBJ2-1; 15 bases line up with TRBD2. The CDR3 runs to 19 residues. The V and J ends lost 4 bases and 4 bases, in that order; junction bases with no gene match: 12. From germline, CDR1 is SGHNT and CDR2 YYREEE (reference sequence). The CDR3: CASSRSGTSGGPRYNEQFF. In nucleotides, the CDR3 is TGTGCCAGCAGCAGGTCCGGGACTAGCGGGGGGCCTAGATACAATGAGCAGTTCTTC.

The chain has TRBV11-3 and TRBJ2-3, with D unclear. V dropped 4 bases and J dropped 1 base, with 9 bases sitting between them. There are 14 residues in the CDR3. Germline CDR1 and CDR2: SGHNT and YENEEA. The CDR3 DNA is TGTGCCAGCAGCTCTAAAGAGGGCACAGATACGCAGTATTTT. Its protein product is CASSSKEGTDTQYF.

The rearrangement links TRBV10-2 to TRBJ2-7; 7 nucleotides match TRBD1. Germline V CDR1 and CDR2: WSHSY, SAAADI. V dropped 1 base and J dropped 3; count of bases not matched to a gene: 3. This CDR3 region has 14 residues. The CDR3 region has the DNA TGCGCCAGCAGTGAGTACGGACAGGTCTACGAGCAGTACTTC. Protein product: CASSEYGQVYEQYF.

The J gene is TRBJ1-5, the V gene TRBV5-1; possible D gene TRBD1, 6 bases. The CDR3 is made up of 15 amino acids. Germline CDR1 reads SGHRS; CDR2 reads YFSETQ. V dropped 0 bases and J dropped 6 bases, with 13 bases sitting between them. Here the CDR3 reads CASSLEGGLGQPQHF. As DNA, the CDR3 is TGCGCCAGCAGCTTGGAAGGGGGACTGGGTCAGCCCCAGCATTTT.

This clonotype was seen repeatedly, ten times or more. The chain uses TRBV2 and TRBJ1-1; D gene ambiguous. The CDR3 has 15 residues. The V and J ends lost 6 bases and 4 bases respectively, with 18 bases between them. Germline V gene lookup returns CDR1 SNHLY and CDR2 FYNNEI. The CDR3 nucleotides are TGTGCCAGCAGGAAGGACGTCTCCATGGGCACTGAAGCTTTCTTT. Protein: CASRKDVSMGTEAFF.

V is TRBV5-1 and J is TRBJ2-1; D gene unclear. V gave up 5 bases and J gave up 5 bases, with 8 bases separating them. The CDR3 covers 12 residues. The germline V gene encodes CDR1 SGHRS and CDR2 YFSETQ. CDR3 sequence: CASSSTHNEQFF. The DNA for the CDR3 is TGCGCCAGCAGTTCTACACACAATGAGCAGTTCTTC.

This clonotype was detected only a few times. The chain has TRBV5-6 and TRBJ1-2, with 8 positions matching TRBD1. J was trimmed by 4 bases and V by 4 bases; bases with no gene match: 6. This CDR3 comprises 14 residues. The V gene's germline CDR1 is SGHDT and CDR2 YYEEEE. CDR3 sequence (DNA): TGTGCCAGCAGCGGACAGGGCCGCGTCTATGGCTACACCTTC. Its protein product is CASSGQGRVYGYTF.